The rows below give T cell receptor beta chains drawn from one sample of a study of blood T cell repertoires in COVID-19. Sequencing was performed with immunoSEQ multiplex PCR; in TCRdb, only in-frame clones are kept and a portion is missing. The sample records about 120,000 clones, more than 80% being singletons. The sequencing input was peripheral blood. Source of these receptors: a man in his sixties or seventies with active or convalescent COVID-19. Each CDR3 is given with its conserved first and last residue. D genes are given only for firm matches. Only part of the rows carry a size: once, few, many, or a class if the clone is expanded.

J gene	D gene	V gene	clone size	CDR3 DNA	CDR3 protein
TRBJ2-7	TRBD2	TRBV6-5	NA	TGTGCCAGCAGTTCTGCTAGCGGGTCCTTCTCCTACGAGCAGTACTTC	CASSSASGSFSYEQYF
TRBJ2-7	TRBD1	TRBV5-6	NA	TGTGCCAGCAGCCAAGACAGGGGGCAGTACGAGCAGTACTTC	CASSQDRGQYEQYF
TRBJ1-1	TRBD1	TRBV11-1	NA	TGTGCCAGCAGCCCTCAAGGGGGCGGCACTGAAGCTTTCTTT	CASSPQGGGTEAFF
TRBJ1-2	TRBD1	TRBV19	NA	TGTGCCAGTAGTATACCGGGACAGGGGTTTGGCTACACCTTC	CASSIPGQGFGYTF
TRBJ2-5	NA	TRBV27	NA	TGTGCCAGCAGTTTATCTAACAGCTTGATGGAGACCCAGTACTTC	CASSLSNSLMETQYF
TRBJ2-5	NA	TRBV28	once	TGTGCCAGCAGTTTAGCAGGGGACAACCAAGAGACCCAGTACTTC	CASSLAGDNQETQYF
TRBJ2-5	TRBD2	TRBV5-1	NA	TGCGCCAGCAGCTTCGGGCACAGCGGGATGGCGGGGGAGACCCAGTACTTC	CASSFGHSGMAGETQYF
TRBJ1-5	NA	TRBV28	NA	TGTGCCAGCAACCCCGGGGGTAGGAATCAGCCCCAGCATTTT	CASNPGGRNQPQHF
TRBJ1-1	NA	TRBV18	NA	TGTGCCAGCTCACCACCGATGGCTGCTGAAGCTTTCTTT	CASSPPMAAEAFF
TRBJ2-2	NA	TRBV15	NA	TGTGCCACCAGCGACAGGCCCACCGGGGAGCTGTTTTTT	CATSDRPTGELFF
TRBJ1-5	TRBD1	TRBV28	NA	TGTGCCAGCAGTATAACAGGGGGGCTGAGCAATCAGCCCCAGCATTTT	CASSITGGLSNQPQHF
TRBJ2-7	NA	TRBV7-2	NA	TGTGCCAGCAGCTTAGCGGGCGGGATCTCCTACGAGCAGTACTTC	CASSLAGGISYEQYF
TRBJ2-7	TRBD1	TRBV6-5	NA	TGTGCCAGCAGTTACTCGACAGGGGTGGGCGAGCAGTACTTC	CASSYSTGVGEQYF
TRBJ1-2	TRBD1	TRBV2	NA	TGTGCCAGCAGTGTATACTGGACAGGGGACGGCTACACCTTC	CASSVYWTGDGYTF
TRBJ1-2	NA	TRBV28	NA	TGTGCCGCCCGACCGACAGCCTTAACTGGTGGCTACACCTTC	CAARPTALTGGYTF
TRBJ1-2	TRBD1	TRBV4-1	NA	TGCGCCAGCGGACCGGGACAGGAGATCTATGGCTACACCTTC	CASGPGQEIYGYTF
TRBJ1-1	NA	TRBV2	NA	TGTGCCAGCAGAAAAACAGGGATGCCTGAAGCTTTCTTT	CASRKTGMPEAFF
TRBJ1-1	NA	TRBV4-1	NA	TGCGCCAGCAGCTACTTGGGCTTGTCGAACACTGAAGCTTTCTTT	CASSYLGLSNTEAFF
TRBJ2-1	NA	TRBV4-2	NA	TGTGCCAGCAGCCATGAACAGTCCGGGACATTTAACAATGAGCAGTTCTTC	CASSHEQSGTFNNEQFF
TRBJ2-7	NA	TRBV19	NA	TGTGCCAGTAGTATCTCGGGAGCCCTCTACGAGCAGTACTTC	CASSISGALYEQYF
TRBJ2-1	TRBD1	TRBV24-1	NA	TGTGCCACCAGTGATCCTACTCCGGACAGGGGTCGTGATAATGAGCAGTTCTTC	CATSDPTPDRGRDNEQFF
TRBJ2-3	NA	TRBV19	once	TGTGCCAGTACCACTACTTTCGCTAGCACAGATACGCAGTATTTT	CASTTTFASTDTQYF
TRBJ2-2	NA	TRBV28	NA	TGTGCCAGCAGTACCACCACCCCTAACAGCTTCACCGGGGAGCTGTTTTTT	CASSTTTPNSFTGELFF
TRBJ2-5	NA	TRBV27	once	TGTGCCAGCAGTTCCCCCTGGAAGGGAGAAGAGACCCAGTACTTC	CASSSPWKGEETQYF
TRBJ1-4	TRBD1	TRBV27	once	TGTGCCAGCAGAAAGGACAGGGGTCCGCGTACAGCAACTAATGAAAAACTGTTTTTT	CASRKDRGPRTATNEKLFF
TRBJ2-7	NA	TRBV3-1/TRBV3-2	many	TGTGCCAGCAGCCAAGATTGGCCAGCGAGCTCCTACGAGCAGTACTTC	CASSQDWPASSYEQYF
TRBJ1-5	NA	TRBV24-1	NA	TGTGCCACCAGTGATGCGTTTTTAAGTGGGCGGGGTAGCAATCAGCCCCAGCATTTT	CATSDAFLSGRGSNQPQHF
TRBJ1-2	TRBD1	TRBV9	NA	TGTGCCAGCAGCACCACAGGGGACGGCTACACCTTC	CASSTTGDGYTF
TRBJ1-6	TRBD1	TRBV19	NA	TGTGCCAGTAGTGACAGGGAGAATTCACCCCTCCACTTT	CASSDRENSPLHF
TRBJ1-1	TRBD1	TRBV7-2	NA	TGTGCCAGCAGCTTAGCGGACAGGGGGATGACTGAAGCTTTCTTT	CASSLADRGMTEAFF
TRBJ1-5	TRBD1	TRBV5-1	NA	TGCGCCAGCAGCTTGGGGGAAGGGGGCTTGGGGCGTCAGCCCCAGCATTTT	CASSLGEGGLGRQPQHF
TRBJ2-7	NA	TRBV7-9	NA	TGTGCCAGCAGCTCTACCTCCCCGGGACACAAACCCTACGAGCAGTACTTC	CASSSTSPGHKPYEQYF
TRBJ2-1	TRBD1	TRBV7-6	NA	TGTGCCAGCAGCGCGACAGGGACAAACAATGAGCAGTTCTTC	CASSATGTNNEQFF
TRBJ2-1	NA	TRBV10-1	NA	TGCGCCAGCAGTGAGTCTAGCTTGAGCGGGTGGGACAGCTCCTACAATGAGCAGTTCTTC	CASSESSLSGWDSSYNEQFF
TRBJ2-3	TRBD2	TRBV11-2	NA	TGTGCCAGCAGCTTAAGACTAGCGAGGGGCACAGATACGCAGTATTTT	CASSLRLARGTDTQYF
TRBJ2-7	TRBD2	TRBV7-9	NA	TGTGCCAGCAGCCCCGGACTAGCGGGTTACGAGCAGTACTTC	CASSPGLAGYEQYF
TRBJ2-7	TRBD1	TRBV28	NA	TGTGCCAGCAGATTGGGACAGGGGGCATCCGAGCAGTACTTC	CASRLGQGASEQYF
TRBJ1-2	NA	TRBV5-1	NA	TGCGCCAGCAGCCCCCGCCGGGAAAACTATGGCTACACCTTC	CASSPRRENYGYTF
TRBJ1-5	NA	TRBV19	NA	TGTGCCAGTAGTATTGAGGAAAATCAGCCCCAGCATTTT	CASSIEENQPQHF
TRBJ1-5	TRBD1	TRBV29-1	few	TGCAGCGTCGGACTACAGGGGCCGAATCAGCCCCAGCATTTT	CSVGLQGPNQPQHF
TRBJ2-1	NA	TRBV12-3/TRBV12-4	NA	TGTGCCAGCAGTTTCGCCACGGGTGAGCAGTTCTTC	CASSFATGEQFF
TRBJ1-6	NA	TRBV28	NA	TGTGCCACTACTAAGGCAGATGTGAATTCACCCCTCCACTTT	CATTKADVNSPLHF
TRBJ2-2	TRBD2	TRBV27	NA	TGTGCCACCAAACTAGCGGGAGCTTTCGGGGAGCTGTTTTTT	CATKLAGAFGELFF
TRBJ2-3	NA	TRBV5-1	NA	TGCGCCAGCAGCTTCGGACAGATGGCGGATACGCAGTATTTT	CASSFGQMADTQYF
TRBJ1-5	NA	TRBV6-1	NA	TGTGCCAGCAGTGATGCAGGGGTCAATCAGCCCCAGCATTTT	CASSDAGVNQPQHF
TRBJ1-5	TRBD1	TRBV28	NA	TGTGCCAGCAGTTTACTAGACAGGGACGATCAGCCCCAGCATTTT	CASSLLDRDDQPQHF
TRBJ2-7	TRBD2	TRBV12-3/TRBV12-4	NA	TGTGCCAGCCAGCGGGAGGTCTCCTACGAGCAGTACTTC	CASQREVSYEQYF
TRBJ1-5	NA	TRBV19	NA	TGTGCCAGTAGTATAGTCGGAGGGCCTAGAATAGGAGGCAATCAGCCCCAGCATTTT	CASSIVGGPRIGGNQPQHF
TRBJ2-2	TRBD1	TRBV6-5	NA	TGTGCCAGCAGTTACACGACAGGGGTGAGAACCGGGGAGCTGTTTTTT	CASSYTTGVRTGELFF